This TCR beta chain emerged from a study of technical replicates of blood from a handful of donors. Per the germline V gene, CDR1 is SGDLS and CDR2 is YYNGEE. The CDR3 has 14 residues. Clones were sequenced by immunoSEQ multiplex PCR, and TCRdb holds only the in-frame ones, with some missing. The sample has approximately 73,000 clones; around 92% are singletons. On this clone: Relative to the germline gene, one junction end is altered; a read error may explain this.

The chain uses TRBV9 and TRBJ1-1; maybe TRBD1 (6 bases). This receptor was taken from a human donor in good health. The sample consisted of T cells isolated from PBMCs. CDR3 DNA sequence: TGTGCCAGCAGCGAGGGGGGGGGCAGTCGCGAAGTTCTCTTT. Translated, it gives CASSEGGGSREVLF.